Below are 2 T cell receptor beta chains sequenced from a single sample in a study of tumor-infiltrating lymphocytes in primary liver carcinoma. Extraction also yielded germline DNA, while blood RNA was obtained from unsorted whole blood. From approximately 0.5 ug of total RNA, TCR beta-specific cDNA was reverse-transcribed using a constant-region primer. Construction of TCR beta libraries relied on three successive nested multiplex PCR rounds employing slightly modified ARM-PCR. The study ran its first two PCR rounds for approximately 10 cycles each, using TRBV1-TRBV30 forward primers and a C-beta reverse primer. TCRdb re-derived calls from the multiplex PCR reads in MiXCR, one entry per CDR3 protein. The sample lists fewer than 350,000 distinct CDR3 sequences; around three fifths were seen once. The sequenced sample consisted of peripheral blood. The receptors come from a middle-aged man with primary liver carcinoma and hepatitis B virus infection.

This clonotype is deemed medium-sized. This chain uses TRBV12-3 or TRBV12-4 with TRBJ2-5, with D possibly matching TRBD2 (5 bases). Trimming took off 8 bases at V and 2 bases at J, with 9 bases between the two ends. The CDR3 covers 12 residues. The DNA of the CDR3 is TGTGCCAGCGGACTGCTACAAGAGACCCAGTACTTC. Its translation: CASGLLQETQYF.

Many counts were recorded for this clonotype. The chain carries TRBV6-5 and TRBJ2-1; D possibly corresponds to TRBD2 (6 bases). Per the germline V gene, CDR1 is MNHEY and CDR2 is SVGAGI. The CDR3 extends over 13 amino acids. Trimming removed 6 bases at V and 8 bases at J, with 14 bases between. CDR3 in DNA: TGTGCCAGCAGCGATCAACTAGCCCATGAGCAGTTCTTC. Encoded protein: CASSDQLAHEQFF.